This record concerns one T cell receptor beta chain sequence. CDR1 MNHNY and CDR2 SVGAGI come from the germline V gene (reference sequence). The CDR3 runs 15 residues. The V and J ends lost 4 bases and 2 bases respectively, with 12 bases between them. These data belong to a study of blood T cell repertoires in COVID-19. Profiled with immunoSEQ multiplex PCR; TCRdb holds only in-frame clones, not every one. Among around 250,000 clones listed, over 70% were seen once. The sequence was obtained from a human donor in a cohort sampled during active COVID-19. The sequenced sample consisted of peripheral blood. J is TRBJ1-3 and V is TRBV6-6; tentatively, D is TRBD1 (6 bases). The CDR3: CASSSTTGPGNTIYF. In nucleotides, the CDR3 is TGTGCCAGCAGTTCAACCACAGGGCCTGGAAACACCATATATTTT.